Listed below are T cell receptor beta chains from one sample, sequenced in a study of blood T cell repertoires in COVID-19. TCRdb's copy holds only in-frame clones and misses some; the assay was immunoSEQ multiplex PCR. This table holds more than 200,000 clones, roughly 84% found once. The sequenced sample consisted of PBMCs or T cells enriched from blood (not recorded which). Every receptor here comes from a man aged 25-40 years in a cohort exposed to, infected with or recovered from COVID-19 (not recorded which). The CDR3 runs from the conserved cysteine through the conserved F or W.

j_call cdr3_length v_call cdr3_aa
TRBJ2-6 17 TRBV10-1 CARPGQGAQAGANVLTF
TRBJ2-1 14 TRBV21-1 CASSKSGRIDEQFF
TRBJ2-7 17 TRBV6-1 CASSASPGTGSSYEQYF
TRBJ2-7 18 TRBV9 CASSVSEEGGEPAYEQYF
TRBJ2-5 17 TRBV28 CASSLLATSVGQETQYF
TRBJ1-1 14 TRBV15 CATSRGGDWTEAFF
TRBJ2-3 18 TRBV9 CASSVATSAGVKVDTQYF
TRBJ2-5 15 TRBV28 CASSLLMTAQETQYF
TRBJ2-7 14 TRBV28 CASSTGTGAYEQYF
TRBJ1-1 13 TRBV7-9 CASSPFPGGKDFF
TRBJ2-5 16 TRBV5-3 CARSSLAGGSQETQYF
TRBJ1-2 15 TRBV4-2 CASSQDRTGDYGYTF
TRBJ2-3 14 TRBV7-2 CASSLGRRTDTQYF
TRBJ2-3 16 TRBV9 CASSATSGASTDTQYF